The 11 T cell receptor beta chains listed next were all sequenced from one sample in a study of cytomegalovirus exposure and HLA in healthy donors. The PCR employed 60 Vbeta primers together with 13 Jbeta primers. Sequenced by immunoSEQ multiplex PCR; TCRdb stores in-frame clones only, minus some. This sample has some 190,000 clones, with under 85% found just once. Sequencing was performed on PBMCs. Receptors originate from a woman aged 18-29 years in good health and CMV-seronegative.

The chain's CDR3 is CASSLGARGSQFF. The CDR3 DNA reads TGTGCCAGCAGCTTAGGGGCCCGTGGGTCACAGTTCTTC. The chain couples TRBV7-9 to TRBJ2-1; D ambiguous. The germline V and J ends were trimmed by 1 base and 13 bases, with 14 bases remaining between them. CDR1 is SEHNR, CDR2 FQNEAQ, per germline (reference sequence). The CDR3 sequence is 13 residues long.

This rearrangement joins TRBV18 to TRBJ1-1; a possible D gene is TRBD1 (6 bases). Deletions cut 6 bases from V and 5 bases from J, with 13 bases between. Germline assignment: CDR1 KGHSH and CDR2 LQKENI. The CDR3 totals 13 residues. CDR3 sequence reads: CASSPEQGTEAFF. DNA of the CDR3: TGTGCCAGCTCCCCGGAACAGGGAACTGAAGCTTTCTTT. The whole variable domain, remainder taken from reference TRBV18 and TRBJ1-1, is NAGVMQNPRHLVRRRGQEARLRCSPMKGHSHVYWYRQLPEEGLKFMVYLQKENIIDESGMPKERFSAEFPKEGPSILRIQQVVRGDSAAYFCASSPEQGTEAFFGQGTRLTVV.

This clone has a handful of counts. The rearrangement uses TRBV6-5 and TRBJ1-1; a weak D match, TRBD1 (6 bases). Germline CDR1 MNHEY, CDR2 SVGAGI. The CDR3 totals 13 residues. Trimming removed 5 bases at V and 4 bases at J, with 11 bases between. The CDR3 is CASSKQGFTEAFF. Written as DNA, the CDR3 is TGTGCCAGCAGTAAACAGGGCTTCACTGAAGCTTTCTTT.

The gene calls are TRBV5-8 and TRBJ2-3; 9 nucleotides line up with TRBD1. CDR1 is SGHTS, CDR2 YDEGEE, per germline. The V and J ends lost 4 bases and 5 bases, in that order; junction bases with no gene match: 14. The CDR3 covers 17 residues. CDR3 loop: CASSKSPNRGLGDTQYF. The CDR3 DNA follows: TGTGCCAGCAGCAAATCCCCCAACAGGGGGCTGGGAGATACGCAGTATTTT.

The V and J genes are TRBV28 and TRBJ1-3; the D gene is possibly TRBD1 (6 bases). This CDR3 region has 15 residues. Germline-derived CDR1 and CDR2 are MDHEN and SYDVKM. The V end lost 6 bases, the J end lost 1 base, and 13 bases lay between the germline ends. CDR3 coding DNA: TGTGCCAGCAGCCCCTTGGGGACATCTGGAAACACCATATATTTT. This translates into CASSPLGTSGNTIYF.

Only a few counts were recorded for this clone. The chain joins TRBV14 to TRBJ1-6, with D uncertain. Between the trimmed V and J ends, which lost 1 base and 4 bases, there was a span of 11 bases. The CDR3 covers 16 residues. Germline CDR1 is SGHDN and CDR2 is FVKESK. The CDR3 DNA is TGTGCCAGCAGCCAAGGGATCGGCAGGTATAATTCACCCCTCCACTTT. It specifies CASSQGIGRYNSPLHF.

CDR3 bases: TGTGCCAGCAGCTTGGGACAGGGGAAGGTTGATGGCTACACCTTC. Translation: CASSLGQGKVDGYTF. The chain recombines TRBV5-5 with TRBJ1-2; 8 bases match TRBD1. J lost 6 bases, V lost 0 bases, and 7 bases had no gene match. The CDR3 runs 15 residues. Looked up from germline, CDR1 is SGHKS and CDR2 is YYEKEE (reference sequence).

This sequence joins TRBV7-2 and TRBJ2-3, with 16 nucleotides matching TRBD2. Germline lookup yields CDR1 SGHTA and CDR2 FQGNSA. This CDR3 has 19 residues. The trim removed 3 bases at V and 4 bases at J, leaving 10 bases unmatched. The CDR3 spells CASSLAGTSGRASADTQYF. The CDR3 nucleotides read TGTGCCAGCAGCTTGGCCGGGACTAGCGGGAGGGCCTCGGCAGATACGCAGTATTTT.

The chain combines TRBV6-5 with TRBJ1-5; 8 bases line up with TRBD1. CDR3 length: 13 amino acids. V shed 6 bases and J 3 bases; nucleotides not matched to a gene: 1. Germline lookup yields CDR1 MNHEY and CDR2 SVGAGI. CDR3 sequence (DNA): TGTGCCAGCAGACAGGGGGACAATCAGCCCCAGCATTTT. Residues: CASRQGDNQPQHF.

This chain links TRBV6-1 with TRBJ2-1; D not certain. Deletions cut 6 bases from V and 0 bases from J, with 12 bases between. The CDR3 has 15 amino acids. The germline V gene encodes CDR1 MNHNS and CDR2 SASEGT. In DNA form, the CDR3 reads TGTGCCAGCAGCCCCTTGCGGAGCTCCTACAATGAGCAGTTCTTC. Its protein is CASSPLRSSYNEQFF.

This clone is a singleton in its sample. The J gene is TRBJ1-1, the V gene TRBV19; the D is unclear. The CDR3 consists of 13 residues. Germline V CDR1 and CDR2: LNHDA, SQIVND (reference sequence). With 6 bases removed from V and 0 bases from J, the gap between germline ends came to 8 bases. The CDR3 nucleotides are TGTGCCAGTAGGGTCCCTATGAACACTGAAGCTTTCTTT. Translation: CASRVPMNTEAFF.